This entry is about one TCR beta chain. Authors' data handling: The authors estimated nucleated cell counts from reference gene primer amplification. Assay: immunoSEQ multiplex PCR; the TCRdb copy retains only in-frame clones and omits some. The V and J calls and clone size come from that table; D and trimming were worked out from the DNA. The data show about 190,000 clones, roughly nine tenths seen once. The data derive from a study of blood T cell repertoires in COVID-19. Study at large: Samples representing acute and convalescent COVID-19 were sourced from the United States, Italy and Spain. The cDNA or gDNA used as material had been derived from T cells, B-cell-depleted T cells, or PBMCs.

V lost 3 bases and J lost 8, with 14 bases in between. The length of the CDR3 is 14 residues. The germline V gene encodes CDR1 LGHNA and CDR2 YNFKEQ. The source is a man aged 30 to 45 with acute or convalescent COVID-19. The sequenced sample was peripheral blood. The gene calls are TRBV4-2 and TRBJ2-1; D might be TRBD2 (6 bases). CDR3 DNA sequence: TGTGCCAGCAGCCAGAGGCAGGAGGGCGATGAGCAGTTCTTC. It codes for CASSQRQEGDEQFF.